This TCR beta chain was found in a study of blood T cell repertoires in COVID-19. About the study: Sources were T cells, B-cell-depleted T cells, or PBMCs; the material itself was cDNA or gDNA.

This CDR3 contains 14 residues. From germline, CDR1 is SGHNT and CDR2 YYREEE (reference sequence). With 4 bases removed from V and 6 bases from J, the gap between germline ends came to 15 bases. Original processing methods: Using reference gene primer amplification, nucleated cell counts were estimated. The protocol was immunoSEQ multiplex PCR, while the TCRdb copy is restricted to in-frame clones and leaves out a portion. V and J calls and clone size are given by that table; D and trimming were obtained from the DNA. Among about 58,000 clones listed, around 87% were seen once. The receptor was isolated from a human donor with active COVID-19. The donor label of this sample is uncertain. This chain joins TRBV5-4 and TRBJ2-3; a weak D match, TRBD1 (7 bases). Sequences were obtained from peripheral blood. CDR3 sequence reads: CASSQGGRGDTQYF. In nucleotides, the CDR3 is TGTGCCAGCAGCCAGGGGGGCCGGGGGGATACGCAGTATTTT.